A single TCR beta chain is shown here with its context. What it binds is not known. This specimen belongs to a study of OX40 agonist ivuxolimab in advanced cancers. Study overall: Melanoma, hepatocellular carcinoma, head and neck or renal cell cancer occurred in dose-escalation patients.

General study findings and limits: Expanded clones were, on average, more numerous in CD8+ T cells than in CD4+.

Germline V gives CDR1 SNHLY, CDR2 FYNNEI. The CDR3 is 14 residues long. V dropped 5 bases and J dropped 6 bases, with 11 bases sitting between them. The protocol was immunoSEQ multiplex PCR, while the TCRdb copy is restricted to in-frame clones and leaves out a portion. The data show about 130,000 clones, with 80% to 95% seen just once and roughly 0.8% held by the top ten. Specimen: CD4+ or CD8+ T cells sorted from blood, collected in a trial of the OX40 agonist ivuxolimab. The gene calls are TRBV2 and TRBJ1-6; maybe TRBD1 (6 bases). This sequence was found in an adult with an advanced solid tumor such as melanoma, head and neck, liver or kidney cancer. CDR3 protein: CASSRTDLNSPLHF. CDR3 nucleotides: TGTGCCAGCAGTAGGACAGATCTTAATTCACCCCTCCACTTT. Full variable domain (rest looked up from reference TRBV2 and TRBJ1-6): EPEVTQTPSHQVTQMGQEVILRCVPISNHLYFYWYRQILGQKVEFLVSFYNNEISEKSEIFDDQFSVERPDGSNFTLKIRSTKLEDSAMYFCASSRTDLNSPLHFGNGTRLTVT.